Presented here are 10 T cell receptor beta chains from one specimen sequenced in a study of CD8+ T cells in alopecia areata. RNA, once extracted, was reverse transcribed into cDNA for use as the sequencing template. Generated by immunoSEQ multiplex PCR, the TCRdb table keeps only in-frame clones and is missing some. The table lists fewer than 250,000 clones, around 62% of them singletons. The material sequenced was CD4+ T cells sorted from blood, taken at week 0. These receptors all stem from a human donor with alopecia areata.

The chain recombines TRBV20-1 with TRBJ2-3, with TRBD1 as a possible D gene (5 bases). CDR1 DFQATT and CDR2 SNEGSKA come from the germline V gene (reference sequence). This CDR3 is built from 11 residues. Trimming stripped 3 bases from V and 10 bases from J, with 11 bases between. The CDR3 loop is CSASPGIPQYF. In DNA, the CDR3 is TGCAGTGCTAGCCCAGGGATCCCGCAGTATTTT.

The gene calls are TRBV9 and TRBJ2-1, with 14 nucleotides matching TRBD2. This CDR3 contains 18 residues. CDR1 is SGDLS and CDR2 is YYNGEE in the germline V gene. J gave up 9 bases and V 0 bases, and 11 bases lay outside the gene matches. CDR3 loop: CASSVGRLAGGSRGEQFF. The CDR3 nucleotides are TGTGCCAGCAGCGTAGGGAGACTAGCGGGAGGGTCCAGGGGTGAGCAGTTCTTC.

This clone was seen more than once but under ten times. V usage is TRBV4-2 and J usage is TRBJ2-7; D is unresolved. Germline CDR1 reads LGHNA; CDR2 reads YNFKEQ. V lost 0 bases to trimming and J lost 0 bases, with 9 bases between them. This CDR3 is 15 amino acids long. CDR3 sequence (DNA): TGTGCCAGCAGCCAAGATGGAGACGTCTCCTACGAGCAGTACTTC. The encoded protein is CASSQDGDVSYEQYF.

J is TRBJ2-7 and V is TRBV27; D is unclear. Trimming cost V 3 bases and J 2 bases, with 11 bases left between them. The CDR3 spans 14 residues. The germline V gene encodes CDR1 MNHEY and CDR2 SMNVEV (reference sequence). CDR3 in amino acids: CASSFVGLAYEQYF. The CDR3 DNA follows: TGTGCCAGCAGTTTTGTGGGCTTAGCCTACGAGCAGTACTTC.

The chain links TRBV4-1 to TRBJ2-7; D remains unclear. Germline CDR1 and CDR2: MGHRA and YSYEKL. This CDR3 has 17 residues. Trimming pared 3 bases from V and 0 bases from J, leaving 18 bases between. The CDR3 DNA reads TGCGCCAGCAGCCATTCCGTCGGGCGGTTCCTCTCCTACGAGCAGTACTTC. Residues: CASSHSVGRFLSYEQYF.

This clone turned up a few times. The J gene is TRBJ1-3, the V gene TRBV27, with D tentatively TRBD1 (5 bases). The V gene lost 2 bases and the J gene lost 0 bases, with 11 bases spanning the gap. This CDR3 is built from 16 residues. Germline lookup yields CDR1 MNHEY and CDR2 SMNVEV (reference sequence). The CDR3 here is CASSLRDPGSGNTIYF. CDR3 DNA: TGTGCCAGCAGTTTACGGGACCCCGGCTCTGGAAACACCATATATTTT.

The V and J genes are TRBV5-1 and TRBJ1-2; no definite D call. The CDR3 spans 15 residues. Looked up from germline, CDR1 is SGHRS and CDR2 is YFSETQ. V gave up 0 bases and J gave up 0 bases, with 9 bases separating them. CDR3 in DNA: TGCGCCAGCAGCTTGGCCGGGGTATCTAACTATGGCTACACCTTC. It yields the protein CASSLAGVSNYGYTF.

V and J are TRBV5-1 and TRBJ2-7; a possible D gene is TRBD1 (7 bases). The germline gives CDR1 SGHRS, CDR2 YFSETQ. Trimming pared 3 bases from V and 6 bases from J, leaving 10 bases between. The CDR3 totals 12 residues. The CDR3 DNA is TGCGCCAGCAGCTCCAGGGGGGCCGAGCAGTACTTC. Amino acid sequence: CASSSRGAEQYF.

The chain employs TRBV7-6 and TRBJ1-1; D is perhaps TRBD1 (5 bases). Deletions cut 1 base from V and 4 bases from J, with 7 bases between. Germline CDR1 is SGHVS and CDR2 is FNYEAQ. The length of the CDR3 is 13 residues. The CDR3 loop is CASSLGGGTEAFF. For the CDR3, the DNA is TGTGCCAGCAGCTTAGGGGGGGGCACTGAAGCTTTCTTT.

The V gene is TRBV7-6, the J gene TRBJ2-2, with D hard to call. From germline, CDR1 is SGHVS and CDR2 FNYEAQ. V lost 0 bases, J lost 1 base, and 12 bases lay in between. The CDR3 is made up of 17 amino acids. CDR3 nucleotide sequence: TGTGCCAGCAGCTTAGCCCCGCAAACGAGGAACACCGGGGAGCTGTTTTTT. Translated: CASSLAPQTRNTGELFF.